The T cell receptor (beta chain) described here comes from a study of cytomegalovirus exposure and HLA in healthy donors. Findings of the study overall: A link between a missense DCLRE1C variant and TCR beta V- and J-gene trimming emerged from a later analysis. In a later analysis, across HLA loci, associated TCR counts were highest for DRB1, lowest for HLA-C. Donors were assumed by presence/absence analyses to have roughly uniform sequencing depth. The study recorded fewer than 200 TCR beta chains that were cytomegalovirus-associated.

Details on this clone: Its target is unknown.

The ends were cut back, 4 bases at V and 1 base at J, with 20 bases in the middle. The CDR3 totals 18 residues. CDR1 is SGHRS, CDR2 YFSETQ, per germline. Primers for the PCR totalled 60 Vbeta and 13 Jbeta. Some clones are missing from TCRdb's copy, which holds only in-frame ones; the method was immunoSEQ multiplex PCR. The sample lists around 180,000 clones, roughly 70% occurring once. The chain joins TRBV5-1 to TRBJ1-4, with D perhaps TRBD1 (5 bases). The sequence derives from a girl aged 5-17 years in good health and CMV-seronegative. The sequencing sample was made of PBMCs. The CDR3 loop reads CASSPTPGRARTNEKLFF. CDR3 DNA sequence: TGCGCCAGCAGCCCAACCCCGGGCAGGGCGAGAACTAATGAAAAACTGTTTTTT.